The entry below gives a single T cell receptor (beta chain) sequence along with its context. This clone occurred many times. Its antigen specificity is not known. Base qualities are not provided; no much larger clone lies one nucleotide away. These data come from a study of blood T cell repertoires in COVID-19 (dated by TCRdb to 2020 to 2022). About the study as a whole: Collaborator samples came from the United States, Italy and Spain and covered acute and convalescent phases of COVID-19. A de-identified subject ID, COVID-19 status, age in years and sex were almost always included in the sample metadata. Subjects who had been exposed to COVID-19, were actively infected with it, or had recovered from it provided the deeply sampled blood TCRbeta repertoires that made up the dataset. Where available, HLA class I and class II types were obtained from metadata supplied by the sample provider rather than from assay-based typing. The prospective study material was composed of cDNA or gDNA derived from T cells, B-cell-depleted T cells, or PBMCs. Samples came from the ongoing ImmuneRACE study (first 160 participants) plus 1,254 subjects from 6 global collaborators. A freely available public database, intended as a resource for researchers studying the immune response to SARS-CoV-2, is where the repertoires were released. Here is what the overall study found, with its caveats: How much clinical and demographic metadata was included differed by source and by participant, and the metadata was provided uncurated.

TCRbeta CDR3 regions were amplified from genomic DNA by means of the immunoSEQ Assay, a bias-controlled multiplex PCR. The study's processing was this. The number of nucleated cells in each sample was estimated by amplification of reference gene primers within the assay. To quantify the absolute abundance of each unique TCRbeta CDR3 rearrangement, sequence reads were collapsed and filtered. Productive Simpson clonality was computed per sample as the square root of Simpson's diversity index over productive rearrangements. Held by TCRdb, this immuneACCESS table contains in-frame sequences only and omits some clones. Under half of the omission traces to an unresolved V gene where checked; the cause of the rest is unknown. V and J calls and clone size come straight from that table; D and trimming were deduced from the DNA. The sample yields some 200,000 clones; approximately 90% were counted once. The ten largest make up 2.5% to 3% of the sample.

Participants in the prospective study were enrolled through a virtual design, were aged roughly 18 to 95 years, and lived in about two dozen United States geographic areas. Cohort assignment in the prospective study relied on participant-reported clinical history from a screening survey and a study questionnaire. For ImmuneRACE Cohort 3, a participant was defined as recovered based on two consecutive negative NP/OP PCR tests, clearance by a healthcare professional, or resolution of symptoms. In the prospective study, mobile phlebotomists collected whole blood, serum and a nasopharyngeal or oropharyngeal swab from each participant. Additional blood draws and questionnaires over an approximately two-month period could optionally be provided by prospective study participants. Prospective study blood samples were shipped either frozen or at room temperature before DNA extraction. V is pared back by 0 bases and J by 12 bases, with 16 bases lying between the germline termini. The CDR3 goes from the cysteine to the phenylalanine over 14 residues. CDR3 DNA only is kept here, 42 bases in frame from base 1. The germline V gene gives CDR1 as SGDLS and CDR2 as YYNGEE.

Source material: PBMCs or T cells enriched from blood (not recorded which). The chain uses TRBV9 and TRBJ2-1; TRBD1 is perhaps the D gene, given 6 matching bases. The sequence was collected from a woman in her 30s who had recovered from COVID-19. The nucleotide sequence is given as TGTGCCAGCAGCGTAGCTTATCAGGGGCGGCTGCAGTTCTTC. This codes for CASSVAYQGRLQFF. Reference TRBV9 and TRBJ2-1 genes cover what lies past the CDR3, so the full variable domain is DSGVTQTPKHLITATGQRVTLRCSPRSGDLSVYWYQQSLDQGLQFLIQYYNGEERAKGNILERFSAQQFPDLHSELNLSSLELGDSALYFCASSVAYQGRLQFFGPGTRLTVL.